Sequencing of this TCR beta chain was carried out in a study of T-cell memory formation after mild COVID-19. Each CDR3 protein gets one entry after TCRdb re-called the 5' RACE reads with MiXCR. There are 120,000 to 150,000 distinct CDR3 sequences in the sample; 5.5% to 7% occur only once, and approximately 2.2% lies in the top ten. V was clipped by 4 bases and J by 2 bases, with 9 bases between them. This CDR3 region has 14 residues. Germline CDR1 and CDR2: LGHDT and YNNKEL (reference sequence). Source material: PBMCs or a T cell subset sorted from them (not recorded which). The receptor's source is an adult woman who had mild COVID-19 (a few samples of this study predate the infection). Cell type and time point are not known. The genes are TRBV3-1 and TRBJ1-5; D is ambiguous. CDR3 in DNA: TGTGCCAGCAGCCCTGCCGCACGCAATCAGCCCCAGCATTTT. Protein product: CASSPAARNQPQHF.